Listed here are 28 T cell receptor beta chains from one sample, sequenced in a study of T cell responses to AZD1222 COVID-19 vaccine. Sequenced by immunoSEQ multiplex PCR; TCRdb stores in-frame clones only, minus some. There are 100,000 to 150,000 clones in the sample; approximately 85% occur only once, and approximately 8.5% lies in the top ten. The input for sequencing was peripheral blood, taken on day 0 of AZD1222 vaccination. These receptors were obtained from an adult in good health.

V gene TRBV4-2 combines with J gene TRBJ2-3, with D possibly being TRBD1 (6 bases). The CDR3 has 18 residues. The germline V and J ends were trimmed by 0 bases and 2 bases, with 18 bases remaining between them. In germline, CDR1 is LGHNA, CDR2 YNFKEQ. The CDR3 bases are TGTGCCAGCAGCCAAGACCCCCGGACAGCAGTCTCCACAGATACGCAGTATTTT. Encoded protein: CASSQDPRTAVSTDTQYF.

As concerns this clone: The identical CDR3 is also encoded by other nucleotide sequences in the sample. This chain uses TRBV27 with TRBJ1-6; D is unresolved. The CDR3 length is 12 residues. Germline V lookup: CDR1 MNHEY, CDR2 SMNVEV (reference sequence). V lost 3 bases and J 7 bases, leaving 4 bases between the germline ends. The CDR3 loop is CASSFGNSPLHF. The CDR3 DNA sequence: TGTGCCAGCAGTTTTGGGAATTCACCCCTCCACTTT.

This clone was seen a handful of times. This rearrangement joins TRBV24-1 to TRBJ2-2, with 7 bases that match TRBD2. Per germline, CDR1 KGHDR and CDR2 SFDVKD. This CDR3 is built from 19 residues. V lost 0 bases, J lost 0 bases, and 9 bases stayed unmatched. The CDR3 here is CATSDLQSTSGTNTGELFF. For the CDR3, the DNA is TGTGCCACCAGTGATTTGCAATCTACAAGCGGGACGAACACCGGGGAGCTGTTTTTT.

The gene calls are TRBV29-1 and TRBJ2-1; D gene unclear. Germline lookup yields CDR1 SQVTM and CDR2 ANQGSEA. V was trimmed by 1 base and J by 6 bases, leaving 13 bases between them. This CDR3 contains 14 residues. CDR3 protein: CSVEGTKGSNEQFF. CDR3 coding DNA: TGCAGCGTTGAAGGCACGAAAGGAAGCAATGAGCAGTTCTTC.

The gene calls are TRBV6-2 or TRBV6-3 and TRBJ1-5; unclear D gene. CDR3 length: 12 amino acids. V lost 4 bases and J 5 bases, leaving 6 bases between the germline ends. Germline loops: CDR1 MNHEY, CDR2 SVGEGT. DNA for the CDR3: TGTGCCAGCAGTTGGCAGGATCAGCCCCAGCATTTT. Protein product: CASSWQDQPQHF.

The genes are TRBV5-1 and TRBJ2-3, with 7 nucleotides matching TRBD1. The CDR3 sequence is 16 residues long. Germline loops: CDR1 SGHRS, CDR2 YFSETQ. V dropped 4 bases and J dropped 0; count of bases not matched to a gene: 8. DNA for the CDR3: TGCGCCAGCAGCCCGGATACAGGGGTGAGCACAGATACGCAGTATTTT. It specifies CASSPDTGVSTDTQYF.

This sequence joins TRBV24-1 and TRBJ2-1; TRBD1 or TRBD2 may be the D gene (6 bases each). The CDR3 has 15 residues. The germline V gene has CDR1 KGHDR and CDR2 SFDVKD. The ends were cut back, 3 bases at V and 6 bases at J, with 14 bases in the middle. The DNA of the CDR3 is TGTGCCACCAGTGATCCGGGGGCTGGGGGCAATGAGCAGTTCTTC. Its translation: CATSDPGAGGNEQFF.

The rearrangement links TRBV7-9 to TRBJ2-7; 12 bases line up with TRBD2. Unmatched junction bases numbered 3, after V lost 1 base and J lost 5 bases. This CDR3 contains 15 residues. The germline gives CDR1 SEHNR, CDR2 FQNEAQ (reference sequence). The CDR3 bases are TGTGCCAGCAGCTTAGGGACTAGCGGGAACGACGAGCAGTACTTC. As protein: CASSLGTSGNDEQYF.

The chain couples TRBV12-3 or TRBV12-4 to TRBJ1-2; 8 bases agree with TRBD1. The CDR3 has 13 residues. J lost 7 bases, V lost 5 bases, and 6 bases had no gene match. The CDR3 sequence is CASSQGQGSGYTF. The CDR3 DNA reads as TGTGCCAGCAGTCAAGGACAGGGAAGTGGCTACACCTTC.

The J gene is TRBJ1-6, the V gene TRBV6-1; D not certain. The germline gives CDR1 MNHNS, CDR2 SASEGT. The CDR3 is 18 residues long. V lost 2 bases to trimming and J lost 0 bases, with 14 bases between them. The CDR3 sequence is CASSELALQSSYNSPLHF. CDR3 sequence (DNA): TGTGCCAGCAGTGAATTGGCCCTTCAGAGCTCCTATAATTCACCCCTCCACTTT.

This clone was counted once. This chain connects TRBV3-1 (or the pseudogene TRBV3-2) to TRBJ2-7; D gene ambiguous. The V gene's germline CDR1 is LGHDT and CDR2 YNNKEL (reference sequence). The CDR3 spans 11 residues. Trimming pared 4 bases from V and 6 bases from J, leaving 7 bases between. CDR3 amino acids: CASSLQREQYF. The DNA of the CDR3 is TGTGCCAGCAGCCTCCAACGCGAGCAGTACTTC.

This chain joins TRBV19 and TRBJ1-1; maybe TRBD1 (6 bases). The CDR3 extends over 15 amino acids. V shed 8 bases and J shed 7 bases, with 23 bases lying between them. The germline V gene encodes CDR1 LNHDA and CDR2 SQIVND (reference sequence). CDR3 region: CASSVAPQGIGEAFF. Here the CDR3 DNA reads TGTGCCAGTTCAGTCGCTCCGCAGGGGATCGGTGAAGCTTTCTTT.

The rearrangement uses TRBV29-1 and TRBJ1-1; 7 bases match TRBD1. After removal of 1 base from V and 6 bases from J, the junction contained 5 bases not matched to a gene. Germline V gene sequence: CDR1 SQVTM, CDR2 ANQGSEA. This CDR3 is 13 amino acids long. The CDR3 spells CSVEGDRVPEAFF. For the CDR3, the DNA is TGCAGCGTTGAAGGGGACAGAGTACCTGAAGCTTTCTTT.

The rearrangement links TRBV27 to TRBJ2-1, with D possibly TRBD1 on 5 matching bases. V was cut by 4 bases and J by 5 bases, with 18 bases left in between. Germline CDR1 reads MNHEY; CDR2 reads SMNVEV (reference sequence). CDR3 length equals 16 residues. The CDR3 DNA follows: TGTGCCAGCAGTTCTCAGACAGCTTCCTACCACAATGAGCAGTTCTTC. Protein product: CASSSQTASYHNEQFF.

The CDR3 region is CASSLIAGPTNEQFF. Here the CDR3 DNA reads TGCGCCAGCAGCCTAATAGCGGGACCTACTAATGAGCAGTTCTTC. The V and J genes are TRBV5-1 and TRBJ2-1; TRBD2 agrees at 8 bases. In germline, CDR1 is SGHRS, CDR2 YFSETQ. CDR3 length equals 15 residues. V lost 4 bases and J lost 7; bases outside the gene matches: 10. The full variable domain, its missing parts supplied by reference TRBV5-1 and TRBJ2-1, is KAGVTQTPRYLIKTRGQQVTLSCSPISGHRSVSWYQQTPGQGLQFLFEYFSETQRNKGNFPGRFSGRQFSNSRSEMNVSTLELGDSALYLCASSLIAGPTNEQFFGPGTRLTVL.

The V call is TRBV5-1, the J call TRBJ2-6, with 8 bases that match TRBD1. CDR3 length equals 16 residues. V lost 4 bases, J lost 4 bases, and 7 bases stayed unmatched. The germline V gene encodes CDR1 SGHRS and CDR2 YFSETQ. The DNA for the CDR3 is TGCGCCAGCAGCACGGACAGGGCTGACGGGGCCAACGTCCTGACTTTC. It is translated as CASSTDRADGANVLTF.

The rearrangement joins TRBV11-1 to TRBJ2-5; D is ambiguous. V lost 1 base, J lost 2 bases, and 8 bases lay in between. CDR3 length: 14 residues. The germline V gene has CDR1 SGHAT and CDR2 FQDESV (reference sequence). For the CDR3, the DNA is TGTGCCAGCAGCTTAGGGTCAGGACAAGAGACCCAGTACTTC. As protein: CASSLGSGQETQYF.

The rearrangement links TRBV9 to TRBJ1-1; no definite D call. Trimming pared 3 bases from V and 5 bases from J, leaving 8 bases between. CDR1 and CDR2 from the germline V gene are SGDLS and YYNGEE. This CDR3 region has 12 residues. This CDR3 is CASSGAATEAFF. DNA of the CDR3: TGTGCCAGCAGCGGCGCTGCTACTGAAGCTTTCTTT.

V is TRBV12-3 or TRBV12-4 and J is TRBJ2-2; no reliable D call. This CDR3 is built from 13 residues. Trimming took off 6 bases at V and 6 bases at J, with 11 bases between the two ends. CDR3 in DNA: TGTGCCAGCAGCGACGGGCCCGCCGGGGAGCTGTTTTTT. It translates to CASSDGPAGELFF.

The chain carries TRBV5-1 and TRBJ2-5; D tentatively reads TRBD1 or TRBD2 (5 bases each). Trimming stripped 0 bases from V and 0 bases from J, with 9 bases between. Per the germline V gene, CDR1 is SGHRS and CDR2 is YFSETQ. CDR3 length equals 15 residues. CDR3 region: CASSLAWGNQETQYF. DNA of the CDR3: TGCGCCAGCAGCTTGGCCTGGGGGAACCAAGAGACCCAGTACTTC.

This chain joins TRBV11-2 and TRBJ1-1; D gene unclear. Trimming removed 1 base from V and 4 bases from J, with 10 bases in between. CDR3 length: 14 amino acids. Germline loops: CDR1 SGHAT, CDR2 FQNNGV. CDR3 DNA sequence: TGTGCCAGCAGCTTAGTCGTCGGGAGCACTGAAGCTTTCTTT. Its protein is CASSLVVGSTEAFF.

The rearrangement links TRBV20-1 to TRBJ2-7; TRBD2 aligns across 10 bases. V lost 3 bases to trimming and J lost 6 bases; unmatched junction nucleotides: 8. Germline CDR1 DFQATT, CDR2 SNEGSKA (reference sequence). The CDR3 has 14 residues. DNA of the CDR3: TGCAGTGCTAGTTCGTCCGGGACTAGCGCCGAGCAGTACTTC. Its translation is CSASSSGTSAEQYF.

This clone was seen a single time. The J gene is TRBJ1-5, the V gene TRBV6-5; D is possibly TRBD1 (6 bases). This CDR3 comprises 16 residues. Trimming took off 2 bases at V and 0 bases at J, with 11 bases between the two ends. Per germline, CDR1 MNHEY and CDR2 SVGAGI. CDR3 DNA sequence: TGTGCCAGCAGTTACGGGACACCGAATAGCAATCAGCCCCAGCATTTT. As protein: CASSYGTPNSNQPQHF.

This clone was seen only a few times. In nucleotides, the CDR3 is TGTGCCAGCAGCGTACCCAGTTTGGGGAGGGGCTACACCTTC. This gives the protein CASSVPSLGRGYTF. The genes are TRBV9 and TRBJ1-2; D remains ambiguous. Germline CDR1 reads SGDLS; CDR2 reads YYNGEE. This CDR3 has 14 amino acids. V was pared by 1 base and J by 8 bases, with 15 bases between.

The chain joins TRBV18 to TRBJ1-1; no clear D. From germline, CDR1 is KGHSH and CDR2 LQKENI. This CDR3 is 14 amino acids long. Deletions cut 4 bases from V and 3 bases from J, with 12 bases between. The CDR3 here is CASSQSGADTEAFF. The CDR3 DNA sequence: TGTGCCAGCTCACAGTCGGGCGCCGACACTGAAGCTTTCTTT. The variable domain in full, completed from reference TRBV18 and TRBJ1-1, reads NAGVMQNPRHLVRRRGQEARLRCSPMKGHSHVYWYRQLPEEGLKFMVYLQKENIIDESGMPKERFSAEFPKEGPSILRIQQVVRGDSAAYFCASSQSGADTEAFFGQGTRLTVV.

The chain recombines TRBV6-6 with TRBJ2-3; either TRBD1 or TRBD2 may fit D (5 bases each). From germline, CDR1 is MNHNY and CDR2 SVGAGI (reference sequence). Trimming removed 6 bases from V and 0 bases from J, with 13 bases in between. The CDR3 runs to 15 residues. The DNA of the CDR3 is TGTGCCAGCAGCATTCACCGGGACAGCACAGATACGCAGTATTTT. It is translated as CASSIHRDSTDTQYF.

The V gene is TRBV7-2, the J gene TRBJ2-3; 12 nucleotides align to TRBD2. CDR3 size: 15 residues. V was clipped by 2 bases and J by 9 bases; unmatched bases: 6. The germline V gene encodes CDR1 SGHTA and CDR2 FQGNSA. The DNA for the CDR3 is TGTGCCAGCAGCTTATCTCTAGCGGGGGGGCACACGCAGTATTTT. This translates into CASSLSLAGGHTQYF. The full variable domain, its missing parts supplied by reference TRBV7-2 and TRBJ2-3, is GAGVSQSPSNKVTEKGKDVELRCDPISGHTALYWYRQSLGQGLEFLIYFQGNSAPDKSGLPSDRFSAERTGGSVSTLTIQRTQQEDSAVYLCASSLSLAGGHTQYFGPGTRLTVL.

This chain links TRBV28 with TRBJ2-7; D unclear. Trimming removed 6 bases from V and 0 bases from J, with 9 bases in between. From germline, CDR1 is MDHEN and CDR2 SYDVKM. This CDR3 is 13 amino acids long. DNA for the CDR3: TGTGCCAGCAGAATCAAGAGCTCCTACGAGCAGTACTTC. Translated: CASRIKSSYEQYF.